The 30 T cell receptor beta chains below come from one sample, sequenced in a study of cytomegalovirus exposure and HLA in healthy donors. PCR was performed using 60 Vbeta and 13 Jbeta primers. The assay was immunoSEQ multiplex PCR, and TCRdb's table has in-frame clones only and misses some. Here the sample spans roughly 150,000 clones, 70% to 85% being singletons. The specimen was PBMCs. The receptor source for this set is a man over 45 in good health and CMV-seropositive.

The chain joins TRBV5-4 to TRBJ1-6; a possible D gene is TRBD1 (5 bases). V lost 4 bases to trimming and J lost 8 bases, with 22 bases between them. The germline V gene has CDR1 SGHNT and CDR2 YYREEE (reference sequence). The CDR3 totals 17 residues. The chain's CDR3 is CASSAGVTRWGDSPLHF. The CDR3, as DNA: TGTGCCAGCAGCGCGGGTGTCACTCGGTGGGGGGATTCACCCCTCCACTTT.

This chain links TRBV4-2 with TRBJ1-5; D unclear. CDR1 and CDR2 (germline): LGHNA, YNFKEQ. The CDR3 has 14 residues. Between the trimmed V and J ends, which lost 1 base and 0 bases, there was a span of 4 bases. CDR3: CASSQANSNQPQHF. CDR3 sequence (DNA): TGTGCCAGCAGCCAAGCAAATAGCAATCAGCCCCAGCATTTT.

In its sample, this clone was seen a few times. This chain joins TRBV9 and TRBJ1-4, with D maybe TRBD1 (6 bases). The CDR3 has 15 residues. Germline values: CDR1 SGDLS, CDR2 YYNGEE. V was cut by 3 bases and J by 7 bases, with 16 bases left in between. The CDR3 reads CASSANTGSREKLFF. CDR3 DNA: TGTGCCAGCAGCGCAAATACAGGGTCTCGTGAAAAACTGTTTTTT.

J is TRBJ2-1 and V is TRBV4-1, with D possibly being TRBD2 (5 bases). V was cut by 0 bases and J by 6 bases, with 9 bases left in between. The CDR3 has 14 amino acids. The germline gives CDR1 MGHRA, CDR2 YSYEKL. The CDR3 sequence: CASSQELRGNEQFF. The CDR3 coding sequence is TGCGCCAGCAGCCAAGAGCTCCGGGGCAATGAGCAGTTCTTC.

A few counts support this clone. The chain employs TRBV29-1 and TRBJ1-5; 9 bases match TRBD1. V gave up 6 bases and J gave up 4 bases; unmatched junction bases: 4. The CDR3 has 13 amino acids. Germline CDR1 and CDR2: SQVTM and ANQGSEA. The CDR3 loop is CSVGQGLNQPQHF. In DNA, the CDR3 is TGCAGCGTGGGACAGGGATTGAATCAGCCCCAGCATTTT.

The J gene is TRBJ1-3, the V gene TRBV28; a weak D match, TRBD1 (5 bases). Germline-derived CDR1 and CDR2 are MDHEN and SYDVKM. The CDR3 spans 17 residues. V was clipped by 4 bases and J by 8 bases, with 24 bases between them. Written as DNA, the CDR3 is TGTGCCAGCAGTTCAGCTACCAGGGATAAGGTTGTAGACACCATATATTTT. Its protein is CASSSATRDKVVDTIYF.

V is TRBV19 and J is TRBJ2-2, with 12 bases aligning to TRBD2. Losses at the gene ends were 7 bases for V and 6 bases for J; bases not matched to a gene: 6. The CDR3 runs 15 residues. CDR1 LNHDA and CDR2 SQIVND come from the germline V gene (reference sequence). The CDR3, as DNA: TGTGCCAGTAAGGGGACTAGCGGGTTTGCCGGGGAGCTGTTTTTT. Residues: CASKGTSGFAGELFF.

The chain recombines TRBV2 with TRBJ1-2; a possible D gene is TRBD1 (6 bases). The germline CDR1 and CDR2 sequences are SNHLY and FYNNEI. The CDR3 length is 15 residues. V was clipped by 3 bases and J by 5 bases, with 16 bases between them. The CDR3 sequence: CASSDNVGGRYGYTF. The CDR3 DNA follows: TGTGCCAGCAGTGATAATGTTGGGGGCAGGTATGGCTACACCTTC.

The chain links TRBV7-2 to TRBJ2-5; no reliable D call. This CDR3 contains 15 residues. The germline V gene encodes CDR1 SGHTA and CDR2 FQGNSA. Trimming pared 3 bases from V and 0 bases from J, leaving 11 bases between. The CDR3 reads CASSLTQQYQETQYF. CDR3 sequence (DNA): TGTGCCAGCAGCTTGACACAACAGTACCAAGAGACCCAGTACTTC.

This clone was picked up a small number of times. This chain connects TRBV7-2 to TRBJ1-2; the match to TRBD1 covers 12 bases. This CDR3 is 14 amino acids long. Germline lookup yields CDR1 SGHTA and CDR2 FQGNSA. V was clipped by 7 bases and J by 6 bases; unmatched bases: 6. CDR3 protein: CASTPGTGGNGYTF. CDR3 sequence (DNA): TGTGCCAGCACACCAGGGACAGGGGGCAATGGCTACACCTTC.

This clone was seen only a few times. V and J are TRBV5-4 and TRBJ1-1; D gene ambiguous. This CDR3 has 13 amino acids. From germline, CDR1 is SGHNT and CDR2 YYREEE (reference sequence). V was cut by 0 bases and J by 1 base, with 4 bases left in between. CDR3 amino acids: CASSLAGNTEAFF. The CDR3 DNA reads TGTGCCAGCAGCTTGGCAGGGAACACTGAAGCTTTCTTT.

The chain couples TRBV7-2 to TRBJ2-5; TRBD1 might be the D (6 bases). Trimming left V 5 bases short and J 6 bases short, with 22 bases between. This CDR3 has 16 residues. Germline V gene lookup returns CDR1 SGHTA and CDR2 FQGNSA. CDR3 nucleotides: TGTGCCAGCAGCCTCGTTAGCAGGGGAACGGTACAGACCCAGTACTTC. As protein: CASSLVSRGTVQTQYF.

This sequence joins TRBV7-8 and TRBJ1-1; D gene unclear. This CDR3 spans 15 amino acids. Germline CDR1 is SGHVS and CDR2 is FQNEAQ. Trimming shortened V by 4 bases and J by 1 base, and 13 bases separated the two germline ends. The CDR3 coding sequence is TGTGCCAGCAGCTCGTCCGAGGGTTCGAACACTGAAGCTTTCTTT. Amino acid sequence: CASSSSEGSNTEAFF.

This rearrangement joins TRBV7-2 to TRBJ2-2; the match to TRBD1 covers 8 bases. The V and J ends lost 5 bases and 1 base, in that order; junction bases with no gene match: 6. The germline CDR1 and CDR2 sequences are SGHTA and FQGNSA. The CDR3 sequence is 16 residues long. The CDR3 nucleotides read TGTGCCAGCAGCATCGGACAGGGCCGGAACACCGGGGAGCTGTTTTTT. Protein product: CASSIGQGRNTGELFF.

This chain uses TRBV10-3 with TRBJ2-7; no firm D call. The CDR3 has 15 amino acids. Germline-derived CDR1 and CDR2 are ENHRY and SYGVKD. Trimming stripped 0 bases from V and 0 bases from J, with 9 bases between. The CDR3 DNA sequence: TGTGCCATCAGTGAGTCCACGGGTCACTCCTACGAGCAGTACTTC. This translates into CAISESTGHSYEQYF.

The V call is TRBV9, the J call TRBJ2-7, with 15 bases that match TRBD2. Germline assignment: CDR1 SGDLS and CDR2 YYNGEE. J was trimmed by 5 bases and V by 2 bases; bases with no gene match: 8. The CDR3 length is 17 residues. The CDR3 DNA is TGTGCCAGCAGCGTTGGGACTAGCGGGGGGCCTGCAGACGAGCAGTACTTC. This translates into CASSVGTSGGPADEQYF.

The J gene is TRBJ1-5, the V gene TRBV5-5; 10 positions agree with TRBD1. In germline, CDR1 is SGHKS, CDR2 YYEKEE (reference sequence). The junction had 8 bases not matched to a gene; V was cut back by 2 bases and J by 0 bases. The CDR3 runs to 18 residues. DNA of the CDR3: TGTGCCAGCAGCTTTCGCGGGACAGGGGTGAATAGCAATCAGCCCCAGCATTTT. Protein product: CASSFRGTGVNSNQPQHF.

Details on this clone: At one of its ends the junction is not consistent with the germline gene, which may arise from a read error. This chain links TRBV6-1 with TRBJ2-5; possible D gene TRBD1, 7 bases. Germline V CDR1 and CDR2: MNHNS, SASEGT. This CDR3 has 15 residues. CDR3 bases: TGTGCCAGCAGTTTACGACAGGGAGGTGGAGAGGCCCAGTACTTC. Translated, it gives CASSLRQGGGEAQYF.

This rearrangement joins TRBV7-2 to TRBJ2-7; 8 bases align to TRBD2. The germline gives CDR1 SGHTA, CDR2 FQGNSA. The CDR3 has 15 residues. V shed 4 bases and J 3 bases; nucleotides not matched to a gene: 8. In DNA, the CDR3 is TGTGCCAGCAGCTCACTTTCGGGGGGGCTCTACGAGCAGTACTTC. The encoded protein is CASSSLSGGLYEQYF.

The count of this clone is one. The CDR3 here is CASSPDGTMNTEAFF. CDR3 coding DNA: TGTGCCAGCAGTCCGGACGGGACAATGAACACTGAAGCTTTCTTT. This sequence joins TRBV27 and TRBJ1-1; tentatively, D is TRBD1 (6 bases). Germline V gene lookup returns CDR1 MNHEY and CDR2 SMNVEV (reference sequence). Trimming shortened V by 5 bases and J by 0 bases, and 13 bases separated the two germline ends. The CDR3 sequence is 15 residues long.

V is TRBV7-8 and J is TRBJ1-1; D perhaps matches TRBD1 (6 bases). The CDR3 totals 15 residues. Germline CDR1 SGHVS, CDR2 FQNEAQ. Trimming cost V 3 bases and J 6 bases, with 17 bases left between them. The chain's CDR3 is CASSFPERGRAEAFF. The CDR3 DNA follows: TGTGCCAGCAGCTTCCCGGAGAGGGGGAGGGCTGAAGCTTTCTTT.

The chain couples TRBV7-9 to TRBJ2-7, with TRBD1 matching 9 bases. Germline V gives CDR1 SEHNR, CDR2 FQNEAQ (reference sequence). The CDR3 totals 12 residues. The junction had 9 bases not matched to a gene; V was cut back by 11 bases and J by 7 bases. This CDR3 is CAGRTGAGEQYF. The CDR3 nucleotides are TGTGCCGGTAGGACAGGGGCGGGGGAGCAGTACTTC.

This clone was found a few times. V usage is TRBV19 and J usage is TRBJ1-5; D gene unclear. The V end was cut by 3 bases, the J end by 4 bases, with 10 bases between. The CDR3 sequence is 14 residues long. Germline loops: CDR1 LNHDA, CDR2 SQIVND (reference sequence). The CDR3 spells CASSMVRENQPQHF. CDR3 DNA: TGTGCCAGTAGTATGGTCCGGGAGAATCAGCCCCAGCATTTT.

This sequence joins TRBV7-2 and TRBJ2-7; 11 positions match TRBD1. CDR1 and CDR2 from the germline V gene are SGHTA and FQGNSA. The V gene end was trimmed by 5 bases and the J gene end by 7 bases; junction bases not matched to a gene: 7. This CDR3 has 14 residues. CDR3 in amino acids: CASSVGQGASEQYF. In DNA, the CDR3 is TGTGCCAGCAGCGTAGGACAGGGGGCGAGTGAGCAGTACTTC.

The chain couples TRBV7-2 to TRBJ2-3, with TRBD1 identical over 8 bases. V shed 4 bases, J shed 7 bases, and the junction held 7 bases outside the gene matches. Germline V gene sequence: CDR1 SGHTA, CDR2 FQGNSA. The CDR3 sequence is 14 residues long. The CDR3 loop is CASSSRGLGNTQYF. The CDR3, as DNA: TGTGCCAGCAGCTCCAGGGGGCTAGGGAATACGCAGTATTTT.

The V and J genes are TRBV9 and TRBJ1-6; TRBD1 matches at 8 bases. J was trimmed by 10 bases and V by 0 bases; bases with no gene match: 9. The CDR3 sequence is 16 residues long. CDR1 and CDR2 from the germline V gene are SGDLS and YYNGEE. CDR3 sequence (DNA): TGTGCCAGCAGCGTAGCTACGCAGGGGGCACAGTCACCCCTCCACTTT. This codes for CASSVATQGAQSPLHF.

V and J are TRBV28 and TRBJ2-7; the match to TRBD1 covers 9 bases. CDR1 is MDHEN and CDR2 is SYDVKM in the germline V gene. This CDR3 has 15 residues. V lost 2 bases and J lost 4; bases outside the gene matches: 6. The CDR3 DNA sequence: TGTGCCAGCAGTTTACGGGACAGGGTACAATACGAGCAGTACTTC. Protein: CASSLRDRVQYEQYF.

This rearrangement joins TRBV19 to TRBJ2-1, with TRBD2 identical over 11 bases. The germline V gene encodes CDR1 LNHDA and CDR2 SQIVND (reference sequence). J gave up 10 bases and V 3 bases, and 5 bases lay outside the gene matches. This CDR3 contains 14 residues. The CDR3 here is CASSIRLAGNEQFF. The CDR3, as DNA: TGTGCCAGTAGTATCAGACTAGCGGGAAACGAGCAGTTCTTC.

The chain is built from TRBV5-1 and TRBJ1-5; a weak D match, TRBD1 (6 bases). Looked up from germline, CDR1 is SGHRS and CDR2 is YFSETQ. The V end was cut by 0 bases, the J end by 5 bases, with 12 bases between. CDR3 size: 15 residues. This CDR3 is CASSLEGGDHQPQHF. The CDR3 DNA is TGCGCCAGCAGCTTGGAAGGGGGGGACCATCAGCCCCAGCATTTT. The full variable domain, rest sourced from reference TRBV5-1 and TRBJ1-5, is KAGVTQTPRYLIKTRGQQVTLSCSPISGHRSVSWYQQTPGQGLQFLFEYFSETQRNKGNFPGRFSGRQFSNSRSEMNVSTLELGDSALYLCASSLEGGDHQPQHFGDGTRLSIL.

The V gene is TRBV5-4, the J gene TRBJ2-7; possibly TRBD2 for D (6 bases). Trimming stripped 2 bases from V and 3 bases from J, with 12 bases between. From germline, CDR1 is SGHNT and CDR2 YYREEE (reference sequence). This CDR3 region has 14 residues. The chain's CDR3 is CASSFSRGRYEQYF. CDR3 sequence (DNA): TGTGCCAGCAGCTTTTCGCGGGGACGCTACGAGCAGTACTTC.